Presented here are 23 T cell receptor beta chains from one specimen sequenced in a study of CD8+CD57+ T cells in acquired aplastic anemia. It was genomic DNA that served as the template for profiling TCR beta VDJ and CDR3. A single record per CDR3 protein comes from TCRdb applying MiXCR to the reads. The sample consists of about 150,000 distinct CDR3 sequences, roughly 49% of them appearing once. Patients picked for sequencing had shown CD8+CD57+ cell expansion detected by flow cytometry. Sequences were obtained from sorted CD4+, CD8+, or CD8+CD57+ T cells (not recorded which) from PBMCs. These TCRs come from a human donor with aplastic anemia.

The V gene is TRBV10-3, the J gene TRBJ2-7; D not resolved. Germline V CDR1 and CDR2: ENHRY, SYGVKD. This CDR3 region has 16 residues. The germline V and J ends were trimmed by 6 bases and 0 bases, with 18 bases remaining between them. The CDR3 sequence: CAIRDSVGSGSYEQYF. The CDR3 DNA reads TGTGCCATCAGAGATTCAGTGGGTTCAGGCTCCTACGAGCAGTACTTC.

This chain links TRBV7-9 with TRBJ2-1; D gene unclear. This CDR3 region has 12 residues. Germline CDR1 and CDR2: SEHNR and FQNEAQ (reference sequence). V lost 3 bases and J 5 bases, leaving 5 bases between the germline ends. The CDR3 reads CASSFNHNEQFF. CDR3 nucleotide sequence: TGTGCCAGCAGCTTCAATCACAATGAGCAGTTCTTC.

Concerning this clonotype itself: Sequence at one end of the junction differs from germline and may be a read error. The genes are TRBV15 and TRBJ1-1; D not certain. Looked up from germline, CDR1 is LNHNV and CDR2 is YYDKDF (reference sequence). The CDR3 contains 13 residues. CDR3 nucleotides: TGTGCCACCAGCAGAGGCACGAACACTGAAGCTCTCTTT. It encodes CATSRGTNTEALF.

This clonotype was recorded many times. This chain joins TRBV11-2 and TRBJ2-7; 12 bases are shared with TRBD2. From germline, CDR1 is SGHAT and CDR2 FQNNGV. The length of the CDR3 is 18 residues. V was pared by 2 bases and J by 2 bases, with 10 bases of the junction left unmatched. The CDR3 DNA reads TGTGCCAGCAGCTTATGGGCTAGCGGGGGGGAAACAGCCTACGAGCAGTACTTC. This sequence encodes CASSLWASGGETAYEQYF.

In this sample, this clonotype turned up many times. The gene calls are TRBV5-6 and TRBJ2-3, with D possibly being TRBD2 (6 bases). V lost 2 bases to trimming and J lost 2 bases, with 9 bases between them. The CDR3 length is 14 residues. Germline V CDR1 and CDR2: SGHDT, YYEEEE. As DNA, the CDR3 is TGTGCCAGCAGCTTACCGGGAGCCACAGATACGCAGTATTTT. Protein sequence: CASSLPGATDTQYF.

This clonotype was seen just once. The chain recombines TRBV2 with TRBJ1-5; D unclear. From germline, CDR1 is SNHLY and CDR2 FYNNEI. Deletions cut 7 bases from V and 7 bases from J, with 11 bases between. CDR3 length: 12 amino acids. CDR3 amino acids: CASKTDGQPQHF. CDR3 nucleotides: TGTGCCAGCAAAACCGACGGACAGCCCCAGCATTTT.

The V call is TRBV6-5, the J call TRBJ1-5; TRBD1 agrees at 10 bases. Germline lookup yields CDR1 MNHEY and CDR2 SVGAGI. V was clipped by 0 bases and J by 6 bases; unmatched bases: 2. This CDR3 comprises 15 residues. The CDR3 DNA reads TGTGCCAGCAGTTACTCGGGGGACAGGGGTCAGCCCCAGCATTTT. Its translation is CASSYSGDRGQPQHF.

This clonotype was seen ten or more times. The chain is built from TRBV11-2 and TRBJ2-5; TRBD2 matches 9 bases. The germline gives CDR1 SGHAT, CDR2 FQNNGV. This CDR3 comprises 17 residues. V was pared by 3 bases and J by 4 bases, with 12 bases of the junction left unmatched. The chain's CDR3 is CASSLGYWRGGGETQYF. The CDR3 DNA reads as TGTGCCAGCAGCTTGGGTTACTGGCGGGGGGGCGGAGAGACCCAGTACTTC.

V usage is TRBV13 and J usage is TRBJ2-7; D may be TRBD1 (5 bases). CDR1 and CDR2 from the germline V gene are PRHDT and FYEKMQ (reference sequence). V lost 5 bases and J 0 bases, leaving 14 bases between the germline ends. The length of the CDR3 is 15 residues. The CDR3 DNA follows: TGTGCCAGCAGCCCAGGGTTAGGGTTCTCCTACGAGCAGTACTTC. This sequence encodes CASSPGLGFSYEQYF.

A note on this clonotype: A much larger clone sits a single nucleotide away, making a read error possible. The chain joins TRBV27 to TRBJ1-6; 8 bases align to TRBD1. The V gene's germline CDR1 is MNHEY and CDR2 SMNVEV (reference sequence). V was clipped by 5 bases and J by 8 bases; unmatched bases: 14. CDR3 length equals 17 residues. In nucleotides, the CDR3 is TGTGCCAGCAGTCCCTCCCGACAGGGGCTGTCGGATTCACCCCTCCACTTT. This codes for CASSPSRQGLSDSPLHF.

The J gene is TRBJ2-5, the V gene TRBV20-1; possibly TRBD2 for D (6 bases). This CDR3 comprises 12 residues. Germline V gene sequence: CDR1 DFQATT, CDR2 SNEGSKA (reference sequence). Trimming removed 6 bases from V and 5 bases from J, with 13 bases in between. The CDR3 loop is CSAETRGETQYF. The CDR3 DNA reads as TGCAGTGCAGAAACTCGGGGGGAGACCCAGTACTTC.

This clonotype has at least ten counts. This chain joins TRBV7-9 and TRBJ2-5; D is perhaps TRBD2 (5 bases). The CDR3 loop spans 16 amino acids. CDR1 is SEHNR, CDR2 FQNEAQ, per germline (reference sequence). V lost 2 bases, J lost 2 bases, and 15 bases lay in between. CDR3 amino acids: CASSLIGGGLQETQYF. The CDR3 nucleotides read TGTGCCAGCAGCTTAATTGGTGGCGGGCTTCAAGAGACCCAGTACTTC.

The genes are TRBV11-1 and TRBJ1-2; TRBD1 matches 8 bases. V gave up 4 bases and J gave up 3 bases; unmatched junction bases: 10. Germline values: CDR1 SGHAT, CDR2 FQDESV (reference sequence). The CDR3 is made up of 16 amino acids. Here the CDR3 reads CASSWRTTGADYGYTF. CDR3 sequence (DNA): TGTGCCAGCAGCTGGCGAACGACAGGGGCGGACTATGGCTACACCTTC.

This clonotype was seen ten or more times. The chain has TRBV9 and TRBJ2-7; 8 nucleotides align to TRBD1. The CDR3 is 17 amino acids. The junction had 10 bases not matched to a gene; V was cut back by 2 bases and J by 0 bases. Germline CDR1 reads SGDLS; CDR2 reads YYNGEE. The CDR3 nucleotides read TGTGCCAGCAGCGTTTCAGGGGGCGCGGGGAACTCCTACGAGCAGTACTTC. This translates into CASSVSGGAGNSYEQYF.

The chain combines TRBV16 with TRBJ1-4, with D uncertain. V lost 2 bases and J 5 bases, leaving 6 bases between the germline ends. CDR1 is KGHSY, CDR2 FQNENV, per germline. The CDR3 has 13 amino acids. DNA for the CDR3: TGTGCCAGCAGCCAAAGGGCCAATGAAAAACTGTTTTTT. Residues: CASSQRANEKLFF. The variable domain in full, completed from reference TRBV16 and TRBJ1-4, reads GEEVAQTPKHLVRGEGQKAKLYCAPIKGHSYVFWYQQVLKNEFKFLISFQNENVFDETGMPKERFSAKCLPNSPCSLEIQATKLEDSAVYFCASSQRANEKLFFGSGTQLSVL.

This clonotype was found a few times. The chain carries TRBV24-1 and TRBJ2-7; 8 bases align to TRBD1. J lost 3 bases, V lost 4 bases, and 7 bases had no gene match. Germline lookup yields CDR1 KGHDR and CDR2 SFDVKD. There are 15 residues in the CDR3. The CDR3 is CATSDAGQAVYEQYF. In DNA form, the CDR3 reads TGTGCCACCAGTGACGCGGGACAGGCTGTCTACGAGCAGTACTTC.

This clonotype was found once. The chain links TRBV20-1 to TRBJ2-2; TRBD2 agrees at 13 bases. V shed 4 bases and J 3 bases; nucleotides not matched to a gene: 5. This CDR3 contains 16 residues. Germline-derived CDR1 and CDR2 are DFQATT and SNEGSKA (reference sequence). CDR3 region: CSATTGTSGDTGELFF. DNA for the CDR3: TGCAGTGCTACCACCGGGACTAGCGGGGACACCGGGGAGCTGTTTTTT.

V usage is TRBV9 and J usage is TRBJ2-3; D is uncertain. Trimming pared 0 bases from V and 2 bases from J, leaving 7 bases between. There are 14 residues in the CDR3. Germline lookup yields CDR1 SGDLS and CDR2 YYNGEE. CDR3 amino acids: CASSVDGDTDTQYF. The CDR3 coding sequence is TGTGCCAGCAGCGTAGACGGTGACACAGATACGCAGTATTTT.

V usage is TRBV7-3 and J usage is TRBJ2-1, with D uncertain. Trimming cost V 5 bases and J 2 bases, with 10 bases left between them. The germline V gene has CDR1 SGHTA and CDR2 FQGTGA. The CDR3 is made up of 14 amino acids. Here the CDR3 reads CASSVSRTYNEQFF. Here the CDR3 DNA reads TGTGCCAGCAGCGTTAGTAGGACCTACAATGAGCAGTTCTTC.

CDR3 protein: CASSRTGDHDADTQYF. CDR3 nucleotides: TGTGCCAGCAGCCGTACCGGGGACCATGATGCAGATACGCAGTATTTT. The V call is TRBV7-8, the J call TRBJ2-3; either TRBD1 or TRBD2 may supply D (5 bases each). The V gene lost 5 bases and the J gene lost 4 bases, with 19 bases spanning the gap. The germline gives CDR1 SGHVS, CDR2 FQNEAQ. The CDR3 totals 16 residues. The full variable domain, completed using reference TRBV7-8 and TRBJ2-3, is GAGVSQSPRYKVAKRGQDVALRCDPISGHVSLFWYQQALGQGPEFLTYFQNEAQLDKSGLPSDRFFAERPEGSVSTLKIQRTQQEDSAVYLCASSRTGDHDADTQYFGPGTRLTVL.

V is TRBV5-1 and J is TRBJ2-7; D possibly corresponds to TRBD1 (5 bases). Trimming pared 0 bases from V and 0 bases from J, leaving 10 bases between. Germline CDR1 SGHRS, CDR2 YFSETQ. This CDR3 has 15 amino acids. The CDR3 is CASSLVSGSSYEQYF. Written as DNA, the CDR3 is TGCGCCAGCAGCTTGGTCTCAGGGTCCTCCTACGAGCAGTACTTC.

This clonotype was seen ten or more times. The CDR3 nucleotides read TGTGCCAGCGGGTGGGGTGCTGGAAACACCATATATTTT. Its translation is CASGWGAGNTIYF. The genes are TRBV6-6 and TRBJ1-3; D ambiguous. The CDR3 extends over 13 amino acids. Per the germline V gene, CDR1 is MNHNY and CDR2 is SVGAGI (reference sequence). V was cut by 8 bases and J by 2 bases, with 10 bases left in between.

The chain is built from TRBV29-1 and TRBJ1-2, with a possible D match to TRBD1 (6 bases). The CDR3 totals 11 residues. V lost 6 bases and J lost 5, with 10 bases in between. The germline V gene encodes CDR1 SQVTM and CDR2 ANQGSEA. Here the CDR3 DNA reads TGCAGCGTCCAGGGGAGGTATGGCTACACCTTC. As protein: CSVQGRYGYTF.